This T cell receptor beta chain was observed in a study of cytomegalovirus exposure and HLA in healthy donors. General study results and limits: An analysis that was carried out later associated some 17,000 TCR beta sequences with HLA alleles at 0.05 false discovery rate.

Turning to this clone: The antigen remains undetermined.

J gave up 4 bases and V 2 bases, and 5 bases lay outside the gene matches. This CDR3 has 15 amino acids. Germline lookup yields CDR1 SEHNR and CDR2 FQNEAQ (reference sequence). A multiplex PCR was run with 60 Vbeta primers and 13 Jbeta primers. Data came from immunoSEQ multiplex PCR; TCRdb stores just in-frame clones and leaves some out. Here the sample spans 150,000 to 200,000 clones, more than 75% being singletons. The V call is TRBV7-9, the J call TRBJ1-1; TRBD1 matches 9 bases. This TCR was recovered from a male donor in good health and CMV-seronegative. The source material was PBMCs. CDR3 region: CASSLTPGQGTEAFF. CDR3 DNA: TGTGCCAGCAGCTTAACACCGGGACAGGGCACTGAAGCTTTCTTT.